This TCR beta chain was sequenced for a study of T cell repertoires in cytomegalovirus infection. Study background: Public TCR beta signatures provided an indication of both CMV infection and a matching HLA type. Study-wide results and limits: Carriers of CMV and the relevant HLA type were discriminated by public TCR beta frequency. HLA-C-restricted CMV clonotypes gave the most frequent clonotype in two of eight donors.

TCRdb itself ran the reads through MiXCR, one entry per CDR3 protein. Among around 500,000 distinct CDR3 sequences, more than 40% were seen once, and the ten largest hold 40% to 50%. Concerning this clonotype: No antigen is known for it.

Germline CDR1 and CDR2: DFQATT and SNEGSKA (reference sequence). The V and J ends lost 0 bases and 10 bases respectively, with 18 bases between them. CDR3 size: 14 residues. This receptor was identified in a human donor in good health (CMV status not recorded). Some clones in this sample may be carry-over from other donors' samples. The chain couples TRBV20-1 to TRBJ1-1, with a weak D call TRBD1 (5 bases). The sample consisted of cultured PBMCs, taken from culture after CMV antigen stimulation. The DNA for the CDR3 is TGCAGTGCTAGAGATCTCTCAGGGTCACGATTAGCTTTCTTT. As protein: CSARDLSGSRLAFF.